The sequence of this TCR beta chain was determined in a study of blood T cell repertoires in COVID-19. Across the study: Whether acute or convalescent, the COVID-19 samples came from the United States, Italy and Spain.

This clone was seen more than once but under ten times. Trimming shortened V by 7 bases and J by 3 bases, and 8 bases separated the two germline ends. CDR1 SGDLS and CDR2 YYNGEE come from the germline V gene. The CDR3 length is 12 residues. Methods used by the authors: Amplification of reference gene primers was used by the study to estimate nucleated cell counts. TCRdb's copy holds only in-frame clones and misses some; the assay was immunoSEQ multiplex PCR. From that table come the V and J calls and clone size; the DNA was used to work out D and trimming. The data show around 250,000 clones, approximately 86% seen once.

Sequencing was done on a sample of peripheral blood. J is TRBJ1-5 and V is TRBV9, with a weak D call TRBD1 (6 bases). The sequence was obtained from a man younger than 35 with active or convalescent COVID-19. The CDR3 DNA reads TGTGCCAGCGGACAGTACAATCAGCCCCAGCATTTT. It is translated as CASGQYNQPQHF.